The sequence of this TCR beta chain was determined in a study of identical twins. J was trimmed by 9 bases and V by 2 bases; bases with no gene match: 11. CDR3 length: 16 residues. Germline V gene data show CDR1 as MGHRA and CDR2 as YSYEKL. Unique molecular identifiers were present on the cDNA, and a universal primer site came from template switching. Each CDR3 protein is one row after TCRdb ran MiXCR on the 5' RACE reads. Of under 1 million distinct CDR3 sequences listed, about 12% were seen once; the top ten hold around 1.5%. Study-wide results and limits: Fewer insertions characterized abundant cord blood beta clonotypes, whereas memory repertoires showed none. Compared with models, monozygotic twins showed more out-of-frame TCR alpha sharing.

This clonotype was recorded many times. Its antigen is currently unknown. These records were also assigned to another study, of yellow fever vaccine responses in identical twins. That work adds: Twins' vaccine T cell responses reportedly seemed partly convergent and partly personalized.

This sequence was found in a woman under 30 in good health. The chain joins TRBV4-1 to TRBJ2-2, with 8 bases that match TRBD2. Sequencing was carried out using PBMCs. For the CDR3, the DNA is TGCGCCAGCAGCCAACCCCGCGGGGGGACGAATCGGGAGCTGTTTTTT. Translating gives CASSQPRGGTNRELFF.